These T cell receptor beta chains were read from a single sample in a study of technical replicates of blood from several donors. Profiling relied on immunoSEQ multiplex PCR, and the TCRdb table lists in-frame clones only, not all of them. This sample has 55,000 to 75,000 clones, with around 93% found just once. The sequenced material came from PBMCs. Receptors originate from a human donor in good health. Some clones in this sample may be carry-over from other donors' samples. The CDR3 runs from the conserved cysteine through the conserved F or W. A D gene is named only where the DNA matches it firmly. Clone size is not always given. Where it is, it says once, few, many or a class for expanded clones.

TRBV5-4	TRBD2	-	TRBJ2-3	TGTGCCAGCAGCGTCGGGGGGTTCACAGATACGCAGTATTTT	CASSVGGFTDTQYF
TRBV7-6	-	-	TRBJ2-7	TGTGCCAGCAGCCCAGGGTACCAGGGGCCCTACGAGCAGTACTTC	CASSPGYQGPYEQYF
TRBV27	-	-	TRBJ1-1	TGTGCCAGCAGTTTATCGATCGGCAGGGTGACTGAAGCTTTCTTT	CASSLSIGRVTEAFF
TRBV27	TRBD1	once	TRBJ1-6	TGTGCCAGCAGTTTGGTCCAACCGGGACAGGGGCTTTCACCCCTCCACTTT	CASSLVQPGQGLSPLHF
TRBV7-2	TRBD1	-	TRBJ1-2	TGTGCCAGCAGCTTAGAAGAGGGACAGGGTGGCTATGGCTACACCTTC	CASSLEEGQGGYGYTF
TRBV6-5	-	-	TRBJ1-2	TGTGCCAGCAGTTTGGACGAGGGTAGGAGCTACACCTTC	CASSLDEGRSYTF
TRBV29-1	-	-	TRBJ2-7	TGCAGCATTAAGTCGGGACTCAATGACGAGCAGTACTTC	CSIKSGLNDEQYF
TRBV4-3	-	-	TRBJ1-6	TGCGCCAGCAGCCAAGATAACAGAGAACCCTCAAATTCACCCCTCCACTTT	CASSQDNREPSNSPLHF
TRBV2	-	few	TRBJ1-1	TGTGCCAGCACGAGCACTCCGAACACTGAAGCTTTCTTT	CASTSTPNTEAFF
TRBV6-1	TRBD2	-	TRBJ2-1	TGTGCCAGCAGGGGGGGACTAGCCAGTACTGAGCAGTTCTTC	CASRGGLASTEQFF
TRBV19	TRBD1	-	TRBJ2-7	TGTGCCAGTAGGCCCCGGGGACAGACCTACGAGCAGTACTTC	CASRPRGQTYEQYF
TRBV11-1	-	-	TRBJ2-1	TGTGCCAGCAGCCAACCCCCCGGGACTCAAGACAATGAGCAGTTCTTC	CASSQPPGTQDNEQFF
TRBV11-2	-	-	TRBJ2-3	TGTGCCAGCAGCTTAGGCCTAGCGACTAGCACAGATACGCAGTATTTT	CASSLGLATSTDTQYF
TRBV5-1	-	once	TRBJ1-4	TGCGCCAGCAGCTTGGCCGAAGTTAGGGGGACTAATGAAAAACTGTTTTTT	CASSLAEVRGTNEKLFF
TRBV29-1	TRBD2	-	TRBJ2-1	TGCAGCGTACAAGGGGGACTAGCGGGGTCTCGGAATGAGCAGTTCTTC	CSVQGGLAGSRNEQFF
TRBV29-1	TRBD1	-	TRBJ2-7	TGCAGCGTTGTGGACAGGATGGTATACGAGCAGTACTTC	CSVVDRMVYEQYF
TRBV6-1	TRBD2	-	TRBJ2-7	TGTGCCAGCAGTGAAGGGGGTGGGAGGGCCTTCCACGAGCAGTACTTC	CASSEGGGRAFHEQYF
TRBV11-2	TRBD1	once	TRBJ2-1	TGTGCCAGCAGCTTAGAATTAATCTCCGACAGGGTGGCCTACAATGAGCAGTTCTTC	CASSLELISDRVAYNEQFF
TRBV18	TRBD2	-	TRBJ2-3	TGTGCCAGCTCACCCCTAGCGGGAGGGCCTAGGACAGATACGCAGTATTTT	CASSPLAGGPRTDTQYF
TRBV29-1	-	-	TRBJ2-1	TGCAGCGTTGAATCGGGCGGGGCTAAGTACAATGAGCAGTTCTTC	CSVESGGAKYNEQFF
TRBV28	TRBD1	many	TRBJ1-1	TGTGCCAGCAGTTTATTTGGTATAACAGGGGGCCCTGAGTGTGCTTTCTTT	CASSLFGITGGPECAFF
TRBV5-4	TRBD1	-	TRBJ2-7	TGCGCCAGCAGCCAGTCCCGAGGGACAGGGCCCCACGAGCAGTACTTC	CASSQSRGTGPHEQYF
TRBV11-3	TRBD2	few	TRBJ2-3	TGTGCCAGCAGCTCGCCCGGGGGGGATACGCAGTATTTT	CASSSPGGDTQYF